A selection of T cell receptor beta chains follows, all from one sample in a study of blood T cell repertoires in COVID-19. The assay was immunoSEQ multiplex PCR, and TCRdb's table has in-frame clones only and misses some. The data show 150,000 to 200,000 clones, 90% seen once. Sequenced sample: peripheral blood. The source is a man in his forties or fifties with acute or convalescent COVID-19. Each CDR3 is given with its conserved first and last residue. The order of the fields is V gene, clone size, J gene, D gene, CDR3 protein, CDR3 DNA. D genes are given only for firm matches. Clone size is not always given. Where it is, it says once, few, many or a class for expanded clones.

TRBV7-9,.,TRBJ2-3,.,CASSPTSSDTQYF,TGTGCCAGCAGCCCCACTAGCTCAGATACGCAGTATTTT
TRBV6-6,.,TRBJ2-5,.,CASSSLAETQYF,TGTGCCAGCAGTTCTCTGGCAGAGACCCAGTACTTC
TRBV7-8,.,TRBJ1-4,.,CASSLDRAGNEKLFF,TGTGCCAGCAGCTTAGACAGGGCCGGTAATGAAAAACTGTTTTTT
TRBV19,.,TRBJ2-3,TRBD2,CASSGLAGIDTQYF,TGTGCCAGTAGCGGTCTAGCGGGAATAGATACGCAGTATTTT
TRBV10-2,.,TRBJ1-2,.,CASSDRGLNYGYTF,TGCGCCAGCAGTGATAGGGGTCTTAACTATGGCTACACCTTC
TRBV7-9,.,TRBJ2-1,TRBD2,CASSQLAGYNEQFF,TGTGCCAGCAGCCAGCTAGCGGGGTACAATGAGCAGTTCTTC
TRBV7-9,.,TRBJ1-4,.,CASSLGGWVRLFF,TGTGCCAGCAGCTTAGGGGGCTGGGTAAGACTGTTTTTT
TRBV11-2,.,TRBJ2-3,TRBD1,CASSGTGVVTDTQYF,TGTGCCAGCAGCGGTACAGGGGTTGTCACAGATACGCAGTATTTT
TRBV5-1,.,TRBJ1-1,.,CASRGGLVNTEAFF,TGCGCCAGCCGGGGAGGGCTTGTAAACACTGAAGCTTTCTTT
TRBV4-3,.,TRBJ1-1,.,CASSQDGRGMNTEAFF,TGCGCCAGCAGCCAAGACGGGAGGGGAATGAACACTGAAGCTTTCTTT
TRBV30,.,TRBJ1-6,.,CAWDSRYNSPLHF,TGTGCCTGGGACAGTAGGTATAATTCACCCCTCCACTTT
TRBV7-9,few,TRBJ1-6,TRBD1,CASSGDRGLIINSPLHF,TGTGCCAGCAGCGGGGACAGAGGGCTCATTATAAATTCACCCCTCCACTTT
TRBV2,.,TRBJ1-6,.,CASSPYVGGLGSPLHF,TGTGCCAGCAGTCCTTACGTGGGGGGTTTAGGCTCACCCCTCCACTTT
TRBV5-1,.,TRBJ1-4,TRBD1,CASSLLGTGGDNEKLFF,TGCGCCAGCAGCTTGTTAGGGACAGGGGGCGATAATGAAAAACTGTTTTTT
TRBV18,.,TRBJ1-1,TRBD1,CASGGQGREAFF,TGTGCCAGCGGGGGACAGGGGCGTGAAGCTTTCTTT
TRBV6-2/TRBV6-3,once,TRBJ2-3,TRBD2,CASSFLAGTDTQYF,TGTGCCAGCAGTTTCCTAGCGGGAACAGATACGCAGTATTTT
TRBV6-2/TRBV6-3,few,TRBJ2-2,.,CASSRVKSPAAGELFF,TGTGCCAGCAGTCGCGTGAAGTCACCCGCGGCCGGGGAGCTGTTTTTT
TRBV11-2,.,TRBJ2-7,.,CASSLAGVGSYEQYF,TGTGCCAGCAGCTTAGCGGGGGTAGGATCCTACGAGCAGTACTTC
TRBV4-2,.,TRBJ1-2,.,CASSQALGQPYGYTF,TGTGCCAGCAGCCAAGCCCTAGGACAGCCCTATGGCTACACCTTC
TRBV9,.,TRBJ1-2,.,CASMGGGGYTF,TGTGCCAGCATGGGAGGGGGTGGCTACACCTTC
TRBV3-1/TRBV3-2,.,TRBJ1-2,.,CASSQEGRAYGRTF,TGTGCCAGCAGCCAAGAGGGGCGGGCCTATGGGAGGACCTTC
TRBV5-4,.,TRBJ2-1,TRBD2,CASSLGREGYNEQFF,TGTGCCAGCAGCTTAGGGCGGGAGGGCTACAATGAGCAGTTCTTC